The source of this T cell receptor beta chain is a study of CXCR3-negative and CXCR3-positive naive CD8 T cells. UMI-labeled 5' RACE yielded the TRB cDNA libraries. TCRdb reprocessed the 5' RACE reads and reports one entry per CDR3 protein, with no DNA. The sample includes around 140,000 distinct CDR3 sequences. Comments on this clonotype: The target antigen is unknown.

The CDR3 is made up of 14 amino acids. In germline, CDR1 is SGHRS, CDR2 YFSETQ. Per CD8+ T cell subset, triplicate sorts of some 300,000 cells each were done. Identification of naive CD8+ T cells rested on CD45RO-CCR7+CD27+CD95- status. Regarding the study as a whole: Naive cells that were CXCR3-positive had more hydrophobic TRB CDR3s (compared with CXCR3-negative naive cells). Cryopreservation partially lowered CXCR3 expression, so most assays used fresh PBMCs.

The genes are TRBV5-1 and TRBJ2-7; TCRdb designates TRBD1, a call that cannot be tested without DNA. The sample consisted of naive CXCR3- CD8+ T cells from blood. Subset given: CD45RO-CCR7+CD27+CD95- naive CD8+ T cells lacking CXCR3 (TNR3-). The receptor was derived from a human donor in good health. Some clones in this sample may be carry-over from other donors' samples. The CDR3 loop reads CASSLGAGFLEQYF. The complete variable domain, with remaining parts taken from reference TRBV5-1 and TRBJ2-7, reads KAGVTQTPRYLIKTRGQQVTLSCSPISGHRSVSWYQQTPGQGLQFLFEYFSETQRNKGNFPGRFSGRQFSNSRSEMNVSTLELGDSALYLCASSLGAGFLEQYFGPGTRLTVT.